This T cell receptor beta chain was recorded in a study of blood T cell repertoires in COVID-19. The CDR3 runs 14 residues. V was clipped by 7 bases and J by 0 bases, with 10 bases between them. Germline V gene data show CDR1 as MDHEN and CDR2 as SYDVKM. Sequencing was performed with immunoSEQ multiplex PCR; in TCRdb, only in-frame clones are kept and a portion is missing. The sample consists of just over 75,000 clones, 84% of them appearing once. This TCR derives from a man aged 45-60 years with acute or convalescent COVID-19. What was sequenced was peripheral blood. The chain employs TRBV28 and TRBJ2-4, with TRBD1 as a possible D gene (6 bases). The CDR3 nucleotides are TGTGCCAGCACCCTAGGGGGAGCCAAAAACATTCAGTACTTC. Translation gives CASTLGGAKNIQYF.